The clone carrying this T cell receptor beta chain was counted between two and nine times. As yet, its antigen is unknown. Quantitative 5'-RACE with molecular barcodes generated TCR beta libraries. Using its own MiXCR run on the 5' RACE reads, TCRdb lists one record per CDR3 protein. Of some 840,000 distinct CDR3 sequences in the sample, roughly 12% were seen once. The data were taken from a study of CD8 T cells in ankylosing spondylitis. Study-wide findings and caveats: Characteristic, it appeared, of ankylosing spondylitis blood was a TCR beta motif of several highly homologous variants. A CD8+ phenotype characterized the disease-linked clones, which were relatively rare in peripheral blood. Reportedly, disease-linked clones are significantly enriched in ankylosing spondylitis patients' matched synovial fluid.

The CDR3 is 13 residues long. Germline CDR1 DFQATT, CDR2 SNEGSKA (reference sequence). With 3 bases clipped from V and 3 bases from J, the junction kept 5 bases outside the gene matches. The sample taken for sequencing was blood, either unsorted or a sorted T cell fraction (not recorded which). The receptor comes from a male donor with ankylosing spondylitis. The V gene is TRBV20-1, the J gene TRBJ2-7; 7 nucleotides agree with TRBD2. The CDR3 reads CSASPGGDYEQYF. For the CDR3, the DNA is TGCAGTGCTAGTCCGGGGGGTGACTACGAGCAGTACTTC.